This is a list of T cell receptor beta chains from one sample in a study of T cells in Graves' hyperthyroidism and ophthalmopathy. TCRdb redid the calling of the multiplex PCR reads with MiXCR, one entry per CDR3 protein. The sample yields 350,000 or so distinct CDR3 sequences, roughly 20% seen once. The sequenced sample was blood. The receptor source for this set is a middle-aged woman with Graves' ophthalmopathy. Both conserved end residues are part of each CDR3. D genes are given only for firm matches. Where a row states a size, it is once, few, many or the class of an expanded clone; other rows omit it.

V gene: TRBV20-1
D gene: TRBD2
clone size: many
J gene: TRBJ2-2
CDR3 protein: CSASNLAGGPGELFF
CDR3 DNA: TGCAGTGCTAGTAATCTAGCGGGAGGTCCCGGGGAGCTGTTTTTT

V gene: TRBV12-3/TRBV12-4
D gene: TRBD1
clone size: many
J gene: TRBJ2-2
CDR3 protein: CASSFKGQANTGELFF
CDR3 DNA: TGTGCCAGCAGTTTCAAGGGACAGGCGAACACCGGGGAGCTGTTTTTT

V gene: TRBV12-3/TRBV12-4
D gene: .
clone size: many
J gene: TRBJ2-4
CDR3 protein: CASSLGGSRNIQYF
CDR3 DNA: TGTGCCAGCAGTTTGGGGGGATCTCGAAACATTCAGTACTTC

V gene: TRBV28
D gene: TRBD1
clone size: few
J gene: TRBJ2-1
CDR3 protein: CASSIIGTGDEQFF
CDR3 DNA: TGTGCCAGCAGTATTATCGGGACAGGGGACGAGCAGTTCTTC

V gene: TRBV6-5
D gene: .
clone size: many
J gene: TRBJ2-3
CDR3 protein: CASSYSTFTDTQYF
CDR3 DNA: TGTGCCAGCAGTTACTCGACGTTCACAGATACGCAGTATTTT

V gene: TRBV20-1
D gene: .
clone size: many
J gene: TRBJ2-7
CDR3 protein: CSAPGPKASSYEQYF
CDR3 DNA: TGCAGTGCTCCAGGACCCAAAGCTTCCTCCTACGAGCAGTACTTC

V gene: TRBV30
D gene: .
clone size: .
J gene: TRBJ1-3
CDR3 protein: CAWKLPGTTGNTIYF
CDR3 DNA: TGTGCCTGGAAACTTCCCGGGACAACCGGAAACACCATATATTTT

V gene: TRBV12-3/TRBV12-4
D gene: .
clone size: .
J gene: TRBJ2-7
CDR3 protein: CASSLAGGLNYEQYF
CDR3 DNA: TGTGCCAGCAGTTTAGCAGGGGGTCTCAACTACGAGCAGTACTTC

V gene: TRBV12-3/TRBV12-4
D gene: .
clone size: once
J gene: TRBJ1-2
CDR3 protein: CASSPDWITRTF
CDR3 DNA: TGTGCCAGCAGTCCGGACTGGATAACGCGGACCTTC

V gene: TRBV6-2/TRBV6-3
D gene: TRBD2
clone size: many
J gene: TRBJ2-7
CDR3 protein: CASSYSSRASGRGPYEQYF
CDR3 DNA: TGTGCCAGCAGTTACTCGAGTAGGGCTAGCGGGAGGGGCCCCTACGAGCAGTACTTC

V gene: TRBV6-4
D gene: TRBD1
clone size: many
J gene: TRBJ2-2
CDR3 protein: CASSTILDRANTGELFF
CDR3 DNA: TGTGCCAGCAGTACTATATTGGACAGGGCGAACACCGGGGAGCTGTTTTTT

V gene: TRBV18
D gene: .
clone size: many
J gene: TRBJ2-7
CDR3 protein: CASSKRNSVRYEQYF
CDR3 DNA: TGTGCCAGCTCGAAGAGGAACAGCGTTCGCTACGAGCAGTACTTC

V gene: TRBV11-2
D gene: TRBD2
clone size: .
J gene: TRBJ2-7
CDR3 protein: CASSLDRGGRLTYEQYF
CDR3 DNA: TGTGCCAGCAGCTTAGATCGCGGGGGGCGCTTGACCTACGAGCAGTACTTC

V gene: TRBV5-1
D gene: .
clone size: many
J gene: TRBJ1-1
CDR3 protein: CASRKPLGVSSYKMNTEAFF
CDR3 DNA: TGCGCCAGCCGGAAGCCTCTGGGAGTCTCCAGCTATAAGATGAACACTGAAGCTTTCTTT

V gene: TRBV18
D gene: .
clone size: many
J gene: TRBJ1-2
CDR3 protein: CASSPLDAANYGYTF
CDR3 DNA: TGTGCCAGCTCACCCCTAGACGCGGCTAACTATGGCTACACCTTC

V gene: TRBV15
D gene: .
clone size: many
J gene: TRBJ1-3
CDR3 protein: CATSREGNTIYF
CDR3 DNA: TGTGCCACCAGCAGAGAGGGAAACACCATATATTTT

V gene: TRBV12-5
D gene: .
clone size: many
J gene: TRBJ2-2
CDR3 protein: CASGLVGSLGELFF
CDR3 DNA: TGTGCTAGTGGTTTGGTAGGCTCGCTCGGGGAGCTGTTTTTT

V gene: TRBV30
D gene: .
clone size: many
J gene: TRBJ1-1
CDR3 protein: CAWRGQADTEAFF
CDR3 DNA: TGTGCCTGGAGGGGGCAGGCGGACACTGAAGCTTTCTTT

V gene: TRBV30
D gene: TRBD1
clone size: many
J gene: TRBJ1-5
CDR3 protein: CAWSTAGGRQPQHF
CDR3 DNA: TGTGCCTGGAGTACCGCAGGGGGCAGACAGCCCCAGCATTTT

V gene: TRBV11-2
D gene: TRBD2
clone size: few
J gene: TRBJ2-5
CDR3 protein: CASSLRLAAYLTETQYF
CDR3 DNA: TGTGCCAGCAGCCTAAGACTAGCGGCCTATTTAACCGAGACCCAGTACTTC

V gene: TRBV12-3/TRBV12-4
D gene: .
clone size: .
J gene: TRBJ2-5
CDR3 protein: CASSTRQQETQYF
CDR3 DNA: TGTGCCAGCAGCACGCGCCAACAAGAGACCCAGTACTTC

V gene: TRBV6-5
D gene: .
clone size: .
J gene: TRBJ2-7
CDR3 protein: CASSYQAGGREQYF
CDR3 DNA: TGTGCCAGCAGTTACCAAGCGGGCGGTCGAGAGCAGTACTTC

V gene: TRBV29-1
D gene: .
clone size: .
J gene: TRBJ1-2
CDR3 protein: CSVGAPGYTF
CDR3 DNA: TGCAGCGTTGGCGCCCCAGGCTACACCTTC

V gene: TRBV10-1
D gene: .
clone size: many
J gene: TRBJ1-1
CDR3 protein: CASSEGGVLRTEAFF
CDR3 DNA: TGCGCCAGCAGTGAAGGTGGCGTTTTAAGGACTGAAGCTTTCTTT

V gene: TRBV19
D gene: .
clone size: many
J gene: TRBJ2-7
CDR3 protein: CASRLSGHEQYF
CDR3 DNA: TGTGCCAGTAGATTGAGCGGTCACGAGCAGTACTTC

V gene: TRBV3-1
D gene: .
clone size: few
J gene: TRBJ1-3
CDR3 protein: CASRKLTGHSGNTIYF
CDR3 DNA: TGTGCCAGCAGGAAACTAACAGGCCACTCTGGAAACACCATATATTTT

V gene: TRBV5-1
D gene: .
clone size: many
J gene: TRBJ1-5
CDR3 protein: CASSSGSLNQPQHF
CDR3 DNA: TGCGCCAGCAGCTCCGGGTCGTTGAATCAGCCCCAGCATTTT

V gene: TRBV28
D gene: TRBD1
clone size: many
J gene: TRBJ2-7
CDR3 protein: CASTPTGSSYEQYF
CDR3 DNA: TGTGCCAGCACCCCGACAGGGAGCTCCTACGAGCAGTACTTC

V gene: TRBV12-3/TRBV12-4
D gene: TRBD1
clone size: many
J gene: TRBJ1-2
CDR3 protein: CASRRDRDLYGYTF
CDR3 DNA: TGTGCCAGCAGGAGGGACAGGGACCTCTATGGCTACACCTTC

V gene: TRBV7-2
D gene: .
clone size: once
J gene: TRBJ1-2
CDR3 protein: CASSQSGFDGYTF
CDR3 DNA: TGTGCCAGCAGCCAGTCGGGTTTCGATGGCTACACCTTC

V gene: TRBV11-2
D gene: .
clone size: many
J gene: TRBJ2-5
CDR3 protein: CASSQRVNQETQYF
CDR3 DNA: TGTGCCAGCAGCCAAAGGGTGAACCAAGAGACCCAGTACTTC

V gene: TRBV30
D gene: .
clone size: many
J gene: TRBJ1-6
CDR3 protein: CAWTQGGSYNSPLHF
CDR3 DNA: TGTGCCTGGACTCAGGGAGGCTCCTATAATTCACCCCTCCACTTT

V gene: TRBV6-1
D gene: .
clone size: few
J gene: TRBJ2-5
CDR3 protein: CATYHANQETQYF
CDR3 DNA: TGTGCCACTTACCACGCCAACCAAGAGACCCAGTACTTC

V gene: TRBV6-2/TRBV6-3
D gene: .
clone size: .
J gene: TRBJ1-1
CDR3 protein: CASSMTVDTEAFF
CDR3 DNA: TGTGCCAGCTCTATGACAGTTGACACTGAAGCTTTCTTT

V gene: TRBV7-2
D gene: .
clone size: few
J gene: TRBJ2-2
CDR3 protein: CASSLGSDRNTGELFF
CDR3 DNA: TGTGCCAGCAGCTTAGGCTCCGATCGTAACACCGGGGAGCTGTTTTTT

V gene: TRBV20-1
D gene: .
clone size: many
J gene: TRBJ1-1
CDR3 protein: CSVMGGAAFEAFF
CDR3 DNA: TGCAGCGTAATGGGGGGGGCGGCTTTTGAAGCTTTCTTT

V gene: TRBV12-3/TRBV12-4
D gene: TRBD2
clone size: many
J gene: TRBJ2-7
CDR3 protein: CASSSLAGSYEQYF
CDR3 DNA: TGTGCCAGCAGTTCACTAGCGGGAAGCTACGAGCAGTACTTC

V gene: TRBV19
D gene: TRBD1
clone size: many
J gene: TRBJ1-2
CDR3 protein: CASTRGGSYGYTF
CDR3 DNA: TGTGCCAGTACGCGAGGGGGCAGCTATGGCTACACCTTC

V gene: TRBV6-1
D gene: TRBD1
clone size: many
J gene: TRBJ1-1
CDR3 protein: CASSALTGYNEAFF
CDR3 DNA: TGTGCCAGCAGTGCCTTGACAGGGTACAATGAAGCTTTCTTT

V gene: TRBV19
D gene: TRBD2
clone size: many
J gene: TRBJ2-7
CDR3 protein: CASSITASGSHEQYF
CDR3 DNA: TGTGCCAGTAGTATAACGGCTAGCGGGTCCCACGAGCAGTACTTC

V gene: TRBV3-1
D gene: TRBD1
clone size: many
J gene: TRBJ2-3
CDR3 protein: CASSQRLGRGRTDTQYF
CDR3 DNA: TGTGCCAGCAGCCAACGCCTTGGCAGGGGGCGCACAGATACGCAGTATTTT

V gene: TRBV10-3
D gene: .
clone size: many
J gene: TRBJ2-5
CDR3 protein: CAIRPGAEETQYF
CDR3 DNA: TGTGCCATCAGACCAGGGGCGGAAGAGACCCAGTACTTC

V gene: TRBV11-2
D gene: .
clone size: once
J gene: TRBJ1-1
CDR3 protein: CASSLEPGPNTEAFF
CDR3 DNA: TGTGCCAGCAGCTTAGAGCCGGGACCAAACACTGAAGCTTTCTTT

V gene: TRBV5-1
D gene: .
clone size: many
J gene: TRBJ1-1
CDR3 protein: CASSTRDGGRNTEAFF
CDR3 DNA: TGCGCCAGCAGCACCCGAGACGGGGGACGGAACACTGAAGCTTTCTTT

V gene: TRBV6-2/TRBV6-3
D gene: TRBD2
clone size: many
J gene: TRBJ2-7
CDR3 protein: CASSYDTSGRALDEQYF
CDR3 DNA: TGTGCCAGCAGTTACGATACAAGCGGGAGGGCCCTGGACGAGCAGTACTTC

V gene: TRBV12-3/TRBV12-4
D gene: .
clone size: few
J gene: TRBJ1-2
CDR3 protein: CATGEEAGAYYGYTF
CDR3 DNA: TGTGCCACCGGGGAGGAGGCAGGGGCGTACTATGGCTACACCTTC

V gene: TRBV6-2/TRBV6-3
D gene: .
clone size: .
J gene: TRBJ2-2
CDR3 protein: CASSSARLSHGELFF
CDR3 DNA: TGTGCCAGCAGCTCCGCTAGGCTGAGTCACGGGGAGCTGTTTTTT

V gene: TRBV5-1
D gene: .
clone size: many
J gene: TRBJ1-2
CDR3 protein: CASSFEYRKNYGYTF
CDR3 DNA: TGCGCCAGCAGCTTCGAATACAGGAAAAACTATGGCTACACCTTC

V gene: TRBV20-1
D gene: .
clone size: many
J gene: TRBJ1-5
CDR3 protein: CSASPVDGYSNQPQHF
CDR3 DNA: TGCAGTGCTTCCCCAGTTGACGGGTATAGCAATCAGCCCCAGCATTTT

V gene: TRBV30
D gene: .
clone size: many
J gene: TRBJ1-5
CDR3 protein: CAWSVLGRHQPQHF
CDR3 DNA: TGTGCCTGGAGTGTACTAGGGCGGCATCAGCCCCAGCATTTT

V gene: TRBV30
D gene: TRBD1
clone size: many
J gene: TRBJ1-1
CDR3 protein: CAWSAPRGQLAEAFF
CDR3 DNA: TGTGCCTGGAGTGCCCCCAGGGGACAGCTGGCTGAAGCTTTCTTT

V gene: TRBV19
D gene: TRBD1
clone size: many
J gene: TRBJ2-2
CDR3 protein: CASRRQGAGELFF
CDR3 DNA: TGTGCCAGTAGGCGACAGGGGGCCGGGGAGCTGTTTTTT

V gene: TRBV18
D gene: .
clone size: many
J gene: TRBJ1-2
CDR3 protein: CASSPDAELGYTF
CDR3 DNA: TGTGCCAGCTCACCAGACGCGGAATTGGGCTACACCTTC

V gene: TRBV4-1
D gene: .
clone size: few
J gene: TRBJ2-7
CDR3 protein: CASGHQYEQYF
CDR3 DNA: TGCGCCAGCGGCCACCAATACGAGCAGTACTTC

V gene: TRBV28
D gene: .
clone size: many
J gene: TRBJ1-1
CDR3 protein: CASSSGQPNTEAFF
CDR3 DNA: TGTGCCAGCAGTTCAGGACAGCCGAACACTGAAGCTTTCTTT